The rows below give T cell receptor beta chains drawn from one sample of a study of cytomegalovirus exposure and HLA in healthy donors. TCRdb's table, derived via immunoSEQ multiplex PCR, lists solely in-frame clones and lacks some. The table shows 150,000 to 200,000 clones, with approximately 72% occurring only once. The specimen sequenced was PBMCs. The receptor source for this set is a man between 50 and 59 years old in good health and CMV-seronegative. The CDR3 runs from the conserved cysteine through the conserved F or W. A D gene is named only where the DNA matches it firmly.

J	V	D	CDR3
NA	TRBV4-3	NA	CASSQGGSFTSYEQYF
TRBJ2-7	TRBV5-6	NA	CASSSIGTGRTYEQYF
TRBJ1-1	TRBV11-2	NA	CASSLVPLGGTEAFF
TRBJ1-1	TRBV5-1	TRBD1	CASSPGQGWRRTEAFF
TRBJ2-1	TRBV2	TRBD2	CASSETSGGVSEQFF
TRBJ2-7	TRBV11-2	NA	CASSFSGGGSHEQYF
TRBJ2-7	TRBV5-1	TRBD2	CASSPLAGGPDEQYF
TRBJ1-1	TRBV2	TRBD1	CASSEWGDREAFF
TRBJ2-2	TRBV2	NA	CASSERGLTGELFF
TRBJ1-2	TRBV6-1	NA	CASPRLSTGHYGYTF
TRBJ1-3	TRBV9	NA	CASSSRQHLSGNTIYF
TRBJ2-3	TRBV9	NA	CASSVVSSDTQYF
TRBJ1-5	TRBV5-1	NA	CASSLAQNQPQHF
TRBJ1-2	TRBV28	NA	CASSRQGWNYGYTF
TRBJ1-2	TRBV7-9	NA	CASSLNNAGYGYTF
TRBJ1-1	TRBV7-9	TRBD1	CASSSGQLNTEAFF
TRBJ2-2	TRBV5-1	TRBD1	CASSLGDRDPGELFF
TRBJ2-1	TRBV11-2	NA	CASSFGQNNEQFF
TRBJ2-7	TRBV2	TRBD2	CASTPGGGSYEQYF
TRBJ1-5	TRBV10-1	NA	CASRDYSKTTNSNQPQHF
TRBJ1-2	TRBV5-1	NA	CASTEGYSEGYTF
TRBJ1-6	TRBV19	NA	CASTGETLTPLHF
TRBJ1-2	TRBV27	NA	CASSSNSWGGYTF
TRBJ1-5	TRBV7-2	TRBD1	CASSLVGDRRQPQHF
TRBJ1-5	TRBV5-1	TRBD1	CASSLTGEESQPQHF
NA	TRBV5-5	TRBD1	CASSLTGGTYEQYF
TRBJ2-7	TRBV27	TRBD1	CASSLSLQGAKYEQYF
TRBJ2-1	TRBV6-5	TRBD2	CASSAPSGGGNEQFF
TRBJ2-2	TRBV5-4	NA	CASSSGWAMNTGELFF
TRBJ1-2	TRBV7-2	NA	CASSVGPSNYGYTF
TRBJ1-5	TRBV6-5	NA	CASRPGPSNQPQHF
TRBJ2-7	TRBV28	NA	CASTGTKYEQYF
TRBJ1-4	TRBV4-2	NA	CASSQVKGQSNEKLFF
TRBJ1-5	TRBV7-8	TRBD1	CASSSRQGASITQPQHF
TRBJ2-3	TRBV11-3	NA	CASSEGQLNTQYF
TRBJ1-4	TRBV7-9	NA	CASTRTETTNEKLFF
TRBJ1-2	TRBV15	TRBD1	CATSRDKGARNGYTF
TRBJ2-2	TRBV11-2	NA	CASRSQRALGTGELFF
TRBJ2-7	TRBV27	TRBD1	CATASTGITYEQYF
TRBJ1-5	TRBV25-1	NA	CASSDRGSQPQHF
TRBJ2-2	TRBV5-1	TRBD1	CASSLAGQGNTGELFF
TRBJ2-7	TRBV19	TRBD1	CASSIGQGSYEQYF